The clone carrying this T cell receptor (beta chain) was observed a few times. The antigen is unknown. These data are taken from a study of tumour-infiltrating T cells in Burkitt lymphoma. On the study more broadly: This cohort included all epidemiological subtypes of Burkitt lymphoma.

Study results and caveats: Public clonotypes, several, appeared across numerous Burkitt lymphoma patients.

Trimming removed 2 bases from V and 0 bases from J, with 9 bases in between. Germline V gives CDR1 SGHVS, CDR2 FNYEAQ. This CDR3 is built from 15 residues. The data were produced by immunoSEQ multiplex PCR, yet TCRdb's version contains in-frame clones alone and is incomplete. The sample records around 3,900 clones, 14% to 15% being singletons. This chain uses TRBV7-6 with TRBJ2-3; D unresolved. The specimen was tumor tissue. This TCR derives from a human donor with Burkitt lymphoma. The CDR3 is CASSLSRASTDTQYF. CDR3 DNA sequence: TGTGCCAGCAGCTTAAGTCGGGCTAGCACAGATACGCAGTATTTT.